These T cell receptor beta chains were read from a single sample in a study of cytomegalovirus exposure and HLA in healthy donors. This table comes from immunoSEQ multiplex PCR, and its TCRdb copy is limited to in-frame clones, with some not included. The table includes over 80,000 clones, about four fifths detected once. The sample consisted of PBMCs. All receptors derive from a man between 40 and 49 years old in good health and CMV-seropositive. Both conserved end residues are part of each CDR3. D genes are given only for firm matches. Rows give clone size only sometimes, using once, few, many, or a class for an expanded clone.

V	J	D	size	CDR3	DNA
TRBV15	TRBJ2-1	TRBD2	-	CATSSGAGLAGERYNEQFF	TGTGCCACCAGCAGTGGGGCCGGACTAGCGGGAGAGAGATACAATGAGCAGTTCTTC
TRBV2	TRBJ1-2	TRBD1	few	CASSEIVAGGNYGYTF	TGTGCCAGCAGTGAAATAGTGGCAGGGGGTAACTATGGCTACACCTTC
TRBV10-3	TRBJ2-5	-	few	CAISGGGSQETQYF	TGTGCCATCAGTGGTGGGGGGAGCCAAGAGACCCAGTACTTC
TRBV2	TRBJ1-1	-	-	CASFPGGGTEAFF	TGTGCCTCCTTCCCAGGAGGTGGGACTGAAGCTTTCTTT
TRBV7-8	TRBJ1-3	-	-	CASSPSSNTIYF	TGTGCCAGCAGCCCCTCTTCAAACACCATATATTTT
TRBV18	TRBJ1-5	-	-	CASSPGGGSNQPQHF	TGTGCCAGCTCACCCGGGGGAGGGAGCAATCAGCCCCAGCATTTT
TRBV18	TRBJ2-7	-	-	CASSPPSSGGGYEQYF	TGTGCCAGCTCACCACCATCTAGCGGAGGGGGGTACGAGCAGTACTTC
TRBV25-1	TRBJ2-7	-	-	CASGGTATYEQYF	TGTGCCAGCGGCGGGACGGCCACCTACGAGCAGTACTTC
TRBV27	TRBJ1-1	TRBD1	-	CASSLGQGGNTEAFF	TGTGCCAGCAGCCTGGGACAGGGGGGTAACACTGAAGCTTTCTTT
TRBV19	TRBJ1-3	-	once	CASTGLVSGNTIYF	TGTGCCAGTACGGGGTTGGTCTCTGGAAACACCATATATTTT
TRBV12-5	TRBJ2-2	-	-	CASGTGWPGTGELFF	TGTGCTAGTGGTACAGGGTGGCCAGGGACCGGGGAGCTGTTTTTT
TRBV7-9	TRBJ2-3	-	-	CASSAPPSGTDTQYF	TGTGCCAGCAGCGCCCCACCTAGCGGCACAGATACGCAGTATTTT
TRBV11-2	TRBJ2-6	TRBD1	-	CASSVDRGPYPGANVLTF	TGTGCCAGCAGCGTGGACAGGGGCCCCTACCCTGGGGCCAACGTCCTGACTTTC
TRBV30	TRBJ1-1	-	-	CAWKKGTVNTEAFF	TGTGCCTGGAAGAAGGGGACTGTGAACACTGAAGCTTTCTTT
TRBV9	TRBJ2-7	TRBD2	once	CASSVEAGTYEQYF	TGTGCCAGCAGCGTAGAAGCGGGGACTTACGAGCAGTACTTC
TRBV6-1	TRBJ1-2	TRBD1	-	CASRGQLNYGYTF	TGTGCCAGCAGGGGACAGTTAAACTATGGCTACACCTTC
TRBV4-2	TRBJ1-1	-	-	CASSQDMAFEGTEAFF	TGTGCCAGCAGCCAAGATATGGCCTTCGAGGGCACTGAAGCTTTCTTT
TRBV9	TRBJ1-1	-	-	CASSVDWGGSEAFF	TGTGCCAGCAGCGTAGACTGGGGGGGGAGTGAAGCTTTCTTT
TRBV7-5	TRBJ1-5	-	-	CVRSLVAVSNQPQHF	TGTGTCAGAAGCTTAGTCGCAGTGAGCAATCAGCCCCAGCATTTT
TRBV11-3	TRBJ2-1	TRBD2	-	CASSRTSGNEQFF	TGTGCCAGCAGCCGGACTAGCGGCAATGAGCAGTTCTTC
TRBV27	TRBJ2-2	TRBD2	-	CASSLSLAGPGELFF	TGTGCCAGCAGTTTATCACTAGCGGGACCCGGGGAGCTGTTTTTT
TRBV6-5	TRBJ2-7	TRBD1	few	CASRSQDRVSGQQYF	TGTGCCAGCAGATCACAGGACAGGGTTTCGGGCCAGCAGTACTTC
TRBV27	TRBJ2-1	TRBD2	-	CASSLGGLAGEQFF	TGTGCCAGCAGTTTAGGAGGACTAGCGGGGGAGCAGTTCTTC
TRBV5-4	TRBJ2-5	-	-	CASSLGLETQYF	TGTGCCAGCAGCTTGGGGCTGGAGACCCAGTACTTC
TRBV5-1	TRBJ1-5	-	medium-sized	CASSLRETYGNQPQHF	TGCGCCAGCAGCTTGAGGGAGACGTATGGGAATCAGCCCCAGCATTTT
TRBV7-3	TRBJ2-1	TRBD2	once	CASSPSGIAGGNEQFF	TGTGCCAGCAGCCCCAGCGGTATAGCGGGGGGCAATGAGCAGTTCTTC
TRBV19	TRBJ2-3	-	once	CASSIDPVTDTQYF	TGTGCCAGTAGTATAGACCCCGTCACAGATACGCAGTATTTT
TRBV10-3	TRBJ2-7	TRBD1	-	CAISEPGQGSYEQYF	TGTGCCATCAGTGAGCCGGGACAGGGGTCCTACGAGCAGTACTTC
TRBV2	TRBJ2-1	TRBD1	-	CASMGQAYNEQFF	TGTGCCAGCATGGGACAGGCCTACAATGAGCAGTTCTTC
TRBV27	TRBJ1-5	TRBD1	-	CASSPGTGRNQPQHF	TGTGCCAGCAGTCCCGGGACAGGGAGGAATCAGCCCCAGCATTTT
TRBV4-1	TRBJ1-1	TRBD1	-	CASSQGTGPSYVPGMNTEAFF	TGCGCCAGCAGCCAAGGGACAGGGCCATCATACGTCCCGGGGATGAACACTGAAGCTTTCTTT
TRBV2	TRBJ2-2	-	-	CASSGGTNTGELFF	TGTGCCAGCAGCGGCGGGACGAACACCGGGGAGCTGTTTTTT
TRBV25-1	TRBJ2-6	-	-	CASSYAGANGLTF	TGTGCCAGCAGTTACGCGGGGGCCAACGGCCTGACTTTC
TRBV27	TRBJ1-5	-	-	CASSSTYGDQPQHF	TGTGCCAGCAGTTCCACCTATGGAGATCAGCCCCAGCATTTT
TRBV5-4	TRBJ1-2	-	-	CASSPTEPLGYTF	TGTGCCAGCAGCCCTACAGAGCCCTTAGGCTACACCTTC
TRBV10-2	TRBJ1-5	-	-	CASSESKGVGSNQPQHF	TGCGCCAGCAGTGAGTCTAAGGGAGTGGGGAGCAATCAGCCCCAGCATTTT
TRBV4-1	TRBJ2-7	TRBD2	once	CASSRSGGPGEQYF	TGCGCCAGCAGTCGTAGCGGGGGCCCTGGCGAGCAGTACTTC
TRBV11-2	TRBJ2-4	TRBD2	few	CASSLEGRLAGLAKNIQYF	TGTGCCAGCAGCTTAGAAGGGCGGCTAGCGGGGTTAGCCAAAAACATTCAGTACTTC
TRBV7-9	TRBJ2-3	-	-	CSSSTADTQYF	TGTTCCAGCAGCACAGCAGATACGCAGTATTTT
TRBV29-1	TRBJ1-1	-	-	CSVVARNSNTEAFF	TGCAGCGTTGTGGCCAGGAATTCGAACACTGAAGCTTTCTTT
TRBV10-3	TRBJ1-5	-	-	CAISERGRYSNQPQHF	TGTGCCATCAGTGAGAGAGGCAGATATAGCAATCAGCCCCAGCATTTT
TRBV11-3	TRBJ2-7	TRBD1	-	CASSQGAVYEQYF	TGTGCCAGCAGCCAGGGGGCGGTCTACGAGCAGTACTTC
TRBV11-3	TRBJ2-1	-	-	CASSPPGFNNEQFF	TGTGCCAGCAGCCCCCCAGGGTTCAACAATGAGCAGTTCTTC
TRBV2	TRBJ1-6	-	once	CASSPLVGDNSPLHF	TGTGCCAGCAGCCCGCTGGTCGGGGATAATTCACCCCTCCACTTT
TRBV5-1	TRBJ1-1	-	-	CASSFPGMNTEAFF	TGCGCCAGCAGCTTTCCGGGAATGAACACTGAAGCTTTCTTT
TRBV18	TRBJ2-2	TRBD1	-	CASSPLGQGPNTGELFF	TGTGCCAGCTCACCACTGGGACAGGGACCGAACACCGGGGAGCTGTTTTTT
TRBV7-9	TRBJ2-3	TRBD1	-	CASSLGDSRTDTQYF	TGTGCCAGCAGCTTAGGGGACAGCCGCACAGATACGCAGTATTTT
TRBV18	TRBJ1-1	-	-	CASSPPRGNTEAFF	TGTGCCAGCTCACCACCGCGGGGTAACACTGAAGCTTTCTTT
TRBV7-9	TRBJ2-7	TRBD1	-	CASSTLRDRESEQYF	TGTGCCAGCAGCACTCTCCGGGACAGGGAATCCGAGCAGTACTTC
TRBV28	TRBJ2-1	TRBD2	-	CASSLRGTSGDSYNEQFF	TGTGCCAGCAGTTTACGCGGGACTAGCGGGGACTCCTACAATGAGCAGTTCTTC